The sample holds a few counts of the clone carrying this T cell receptor beta chain. Its antigen is currently unknown. This specimen comes from a study of PD-L1 blockade in urothelial cancer. Study at large: Patients had received 0 to 3 prior chemotherapy regimens.

Here immunoSEQ multiplex PCR was the method, and the copy in TCRdb shows in-frame clones only, minus some. The sample lists tens of thousands of clones, approximately 80% seen once, with approximately 3.6% in the top ten. Germline V gives CDR1 SGHTA, CDR2 FQGTGA. V dropped 3 bases and J dropped 4; count of bases not matched to a gene: 2. The CDR3 extends over 14 amino acids. General observations from the study: Pretreatment peripheral blood TCR clonality that fell below the median predicted better survival among the patients studied.

The source of this sequence is a man between 65 and 79 years old with urothelial cancer. The input for sequencing was PBMCs, taken around atezolizumab (anti-PD-L1) treatment. The chain uses TRBV7-3 and TRBJ2-2, with 7 nucleotides matching TRBD2. The CDR3 coding sequence is TGTGCCAGCAGCTTGGGGGGGTCCACCGGGGAGCTGTTTTTT. Amino acid sequence: CASSLGGSTGELFF.